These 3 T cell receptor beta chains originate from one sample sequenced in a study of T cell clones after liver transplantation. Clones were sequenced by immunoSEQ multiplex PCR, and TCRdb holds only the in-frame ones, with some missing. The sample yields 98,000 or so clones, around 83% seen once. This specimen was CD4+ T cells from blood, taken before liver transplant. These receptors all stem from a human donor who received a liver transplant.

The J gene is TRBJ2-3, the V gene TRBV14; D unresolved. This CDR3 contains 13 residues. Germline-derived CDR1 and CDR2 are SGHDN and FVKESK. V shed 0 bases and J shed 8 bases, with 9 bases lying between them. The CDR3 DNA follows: TGTGCCAGCAGCCAAGATCAGATCAGTACGCAGTATTTT. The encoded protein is CASSQDQISTQYF.

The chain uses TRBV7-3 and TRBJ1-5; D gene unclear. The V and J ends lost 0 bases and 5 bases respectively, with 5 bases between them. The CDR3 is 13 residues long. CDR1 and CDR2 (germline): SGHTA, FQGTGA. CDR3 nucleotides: TGTGCCAGCAGCTTAACGAGGGATCAGCCCCAGCATTTT. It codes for CASSLTRDQPQHF.

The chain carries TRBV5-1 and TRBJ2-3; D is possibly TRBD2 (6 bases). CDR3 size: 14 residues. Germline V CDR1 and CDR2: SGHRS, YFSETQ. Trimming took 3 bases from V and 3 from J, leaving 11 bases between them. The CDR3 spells CASSSRGRTDTQYF. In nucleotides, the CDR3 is TGCGCCAGCAGCTCCCGGGGGAGGACAGATACGCAGTATTTT. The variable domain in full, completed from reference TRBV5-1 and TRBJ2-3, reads KAGVTQTPRYLIKTRGQQVTLSCSPISGHRSVSWYQQTPGQGLQFLFEYFSETQRNKGNFPGRFSGRQFSNSRSEMNVSTLELGDSALYLCASSSRGRTDTQYFGPGTRLTVL.